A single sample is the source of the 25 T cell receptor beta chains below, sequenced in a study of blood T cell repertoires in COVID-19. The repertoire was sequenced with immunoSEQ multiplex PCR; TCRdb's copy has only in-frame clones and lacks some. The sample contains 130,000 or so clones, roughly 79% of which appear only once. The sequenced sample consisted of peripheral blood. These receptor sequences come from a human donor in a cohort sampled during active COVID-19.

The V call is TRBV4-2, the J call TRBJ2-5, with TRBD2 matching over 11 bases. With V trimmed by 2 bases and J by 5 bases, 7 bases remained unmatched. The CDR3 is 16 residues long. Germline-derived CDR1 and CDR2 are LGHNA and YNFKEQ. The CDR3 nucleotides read TGTGCCAGCAGCCAAACGGGACTAGCGGTCCGGGAGACCCAGTACTTC. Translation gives CASSQTGLAVRETQYF.

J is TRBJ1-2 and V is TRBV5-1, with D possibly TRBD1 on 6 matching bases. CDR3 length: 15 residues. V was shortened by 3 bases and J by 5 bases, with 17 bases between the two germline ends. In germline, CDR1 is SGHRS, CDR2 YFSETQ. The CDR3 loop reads CASSYSGTGTYGYTF. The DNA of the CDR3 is TGCGCCAGCAGCTACAGTGGCACAGGGACGTATGGCTACACCTTC.

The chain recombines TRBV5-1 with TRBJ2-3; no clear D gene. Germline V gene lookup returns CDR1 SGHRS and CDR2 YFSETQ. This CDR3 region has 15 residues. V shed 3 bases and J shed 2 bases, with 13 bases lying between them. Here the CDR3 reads CASSSTSPPTDTQYF. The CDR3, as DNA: TGCGCCAGCAGCTCGACTTCCCCCCCCACAGATACGCAGTATTTT.

The CDR3 region is CASSSWDSVNYGYTF. CDR3 DNA: TGTGCCAGCAGCTCATGGGACAGTGTGAACTATGGCTACACCTTC. The chain carries TRBV7-9 and TRBJ1-2, with 7 nucleotides matching TRBD1. V dropped 4 bases and J dropped 2; count of bases not matched to a gene: 7. CDR1 is SEHNR, CDR2 FQNEAQ, per germline (reference sequence). The CDR3 extends over 15 amino acids.

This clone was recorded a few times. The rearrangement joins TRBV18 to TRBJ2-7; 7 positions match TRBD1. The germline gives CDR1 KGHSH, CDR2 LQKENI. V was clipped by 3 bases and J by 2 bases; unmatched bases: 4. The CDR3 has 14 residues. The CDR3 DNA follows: TGTGCCAGCTCACCCGAGACAGGGCCCTACGAGCAGTACTTC. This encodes CASSPETGPYEQYF.

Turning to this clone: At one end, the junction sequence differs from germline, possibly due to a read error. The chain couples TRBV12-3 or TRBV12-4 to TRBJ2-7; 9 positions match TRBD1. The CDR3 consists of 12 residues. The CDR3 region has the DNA TGTGCCAGCAGTCCAGGAGGGACAGGGAAGGACTTC. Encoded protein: CASSPGGTGKDF.

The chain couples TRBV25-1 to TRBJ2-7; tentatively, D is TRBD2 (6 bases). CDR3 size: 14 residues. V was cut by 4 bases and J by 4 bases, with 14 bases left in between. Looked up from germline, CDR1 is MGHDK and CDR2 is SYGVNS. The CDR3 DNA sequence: TGTGCCAGCAGTGCCGACCTGGGGGGATACGAGCAGTACTTC. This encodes CASSADLGGYEQYF.

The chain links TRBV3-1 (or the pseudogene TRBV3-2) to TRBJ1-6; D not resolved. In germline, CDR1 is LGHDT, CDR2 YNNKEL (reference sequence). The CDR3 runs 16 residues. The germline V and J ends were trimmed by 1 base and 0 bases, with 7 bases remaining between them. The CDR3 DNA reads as TGTGCCAGCAGCCAAGCGTTGAGCTCCTATAATTCACCCCTCCACTTT. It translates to CASSQALSSYNSPLHF.

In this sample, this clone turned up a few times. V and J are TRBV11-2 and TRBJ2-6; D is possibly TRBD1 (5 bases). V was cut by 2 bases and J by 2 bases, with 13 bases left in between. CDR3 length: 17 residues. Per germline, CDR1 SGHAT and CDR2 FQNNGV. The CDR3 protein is CASSLKFFRAGANVLTF. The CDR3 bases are TGTGCCAGCAGCTTAAAGTTTTTCAGGGCTGGGGCCAACGTCCTGACTTTC.

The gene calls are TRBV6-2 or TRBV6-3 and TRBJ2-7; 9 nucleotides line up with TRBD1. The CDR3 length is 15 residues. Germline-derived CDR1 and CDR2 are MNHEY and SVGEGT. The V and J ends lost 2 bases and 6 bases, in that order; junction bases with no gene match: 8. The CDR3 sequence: CASSYPGQGAREQYF. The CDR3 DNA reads TGTGCCAGCAGTTACCCGGGACAGGGTGCGCGCGAGCAGTACTTC.

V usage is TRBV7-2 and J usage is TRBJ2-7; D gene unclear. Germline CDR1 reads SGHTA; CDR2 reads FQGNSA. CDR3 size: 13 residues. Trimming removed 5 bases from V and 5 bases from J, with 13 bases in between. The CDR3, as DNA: TGTGCCAGCAGCCCCCGCGGCGGTGACGAGCAGTACTTC. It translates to CASSPRGGDEQYF.

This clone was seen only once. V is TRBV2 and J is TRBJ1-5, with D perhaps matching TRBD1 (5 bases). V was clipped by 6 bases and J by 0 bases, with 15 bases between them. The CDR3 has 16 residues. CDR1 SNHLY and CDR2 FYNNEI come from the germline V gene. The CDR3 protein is CASRGDGSNSNQPQHF. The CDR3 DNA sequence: TGTGCCAGCAGGGGGGACGGGAGCAATAGCAATCAGCCCCAGCATTTT.

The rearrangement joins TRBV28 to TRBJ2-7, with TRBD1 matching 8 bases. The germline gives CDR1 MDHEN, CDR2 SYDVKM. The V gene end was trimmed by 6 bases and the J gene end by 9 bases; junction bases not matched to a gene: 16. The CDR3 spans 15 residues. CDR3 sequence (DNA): TGTGCCAGCAGCCTCCAGGGCGGCAGGGGGCAATTGCAGTACTTC. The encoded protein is CASSLQGGRGQLQYF.

In DNA, the CDR3 is TGCAGCGTAAAGACAGGGAACACTGAAGCTTTCTTT. Translating it yields CSVKTGNTEAFF. This chain links TRBV29-1 with TRBJ1-1; D might be TRBD1 (6 bases). Germline V gene data show CDR1 as SQVTM and CDR2 as ANQGSEA. This CDR3 spans 12 amino acids. V lost 6 bases, J lost 1 base, and 9 bases lay in between. Full variable domain (missing parts from reference TRBV29-1 and TRBJ1-1): SAVISQKPSRDICQRGTSLTIQCQVDSQVTMMFWYRQQPGQSLTLIATANQGSEATYESGFVIDKFPISRPNLTFSTLTVSNMSPEDSSIYLCSVKTGNTEAFFGQGTRLTVV.

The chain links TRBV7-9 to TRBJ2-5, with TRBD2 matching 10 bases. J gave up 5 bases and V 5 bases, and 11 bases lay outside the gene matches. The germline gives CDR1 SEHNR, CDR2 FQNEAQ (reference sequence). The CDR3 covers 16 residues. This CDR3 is CASSPLAGDGRETQYF. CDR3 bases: TGTGCCAGCAGCCCCCTAGCGGGAGACGGGCGGGAGACCCAGTACTTC.

Here the CDR3 reads CASSIGSGRWMGELFF. In nucleotides, the CDR3 is TGTGCCAGTAGTATCGGTAGCGGGAGATGGATGGGGGAGCTGTTTTTT. This chain joins TRBV19 and TRBJ2-2; TRBD2 aligns across 9 bases. Germline V gene data show CDR1 as LNHDA and CDR2 as SQIVND (reference sequence). The V and J ends lost 3 bases and 8 bases, in that order; junction bases with no gene match: 10. This CDR3 spans 16 amino acids.

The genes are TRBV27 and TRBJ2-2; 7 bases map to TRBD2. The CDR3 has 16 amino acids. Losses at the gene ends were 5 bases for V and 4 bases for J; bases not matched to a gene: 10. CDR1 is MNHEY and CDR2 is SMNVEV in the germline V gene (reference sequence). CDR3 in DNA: TGTGCCAGCAGTACCGGGACTATGTTGCCCACCGGGGAGCTGTTTTTT. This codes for CASSTGTMLPTGELFF.

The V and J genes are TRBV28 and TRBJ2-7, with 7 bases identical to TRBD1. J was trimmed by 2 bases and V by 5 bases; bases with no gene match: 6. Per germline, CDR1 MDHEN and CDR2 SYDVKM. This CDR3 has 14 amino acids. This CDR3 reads CASSPRTGPYEQYF. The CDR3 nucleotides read TGTGCCAGCAGTCCCCGGACAGGACCCTACGAGCAGTACTTC.

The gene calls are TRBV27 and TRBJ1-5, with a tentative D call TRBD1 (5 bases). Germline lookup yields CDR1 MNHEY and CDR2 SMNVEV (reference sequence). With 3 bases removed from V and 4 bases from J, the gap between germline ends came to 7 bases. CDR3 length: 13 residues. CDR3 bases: TGTGCCAGCAGTTTTTCAGGGAATCAGCCCCAGCATTTT. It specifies CASSFSGNQPQHF.

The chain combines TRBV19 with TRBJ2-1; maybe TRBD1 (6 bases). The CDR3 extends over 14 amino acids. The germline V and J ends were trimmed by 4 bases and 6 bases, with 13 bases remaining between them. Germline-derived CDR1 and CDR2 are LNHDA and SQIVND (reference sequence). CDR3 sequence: CASSNGQGRNEQFF. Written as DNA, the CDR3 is TGTGCCAGTAGTAACGGGCAGGGGCGCAATGAGCAGTTCTTC.

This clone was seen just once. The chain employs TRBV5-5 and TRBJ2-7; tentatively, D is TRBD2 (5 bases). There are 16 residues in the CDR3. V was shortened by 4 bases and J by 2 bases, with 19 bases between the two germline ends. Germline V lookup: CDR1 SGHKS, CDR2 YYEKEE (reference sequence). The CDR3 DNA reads TGTGCCAGCAGCCCCCAAGGTAGCGTTGGGACCTACGAGCAGTACTTC. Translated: CASSPQGSVGTYEQYF.

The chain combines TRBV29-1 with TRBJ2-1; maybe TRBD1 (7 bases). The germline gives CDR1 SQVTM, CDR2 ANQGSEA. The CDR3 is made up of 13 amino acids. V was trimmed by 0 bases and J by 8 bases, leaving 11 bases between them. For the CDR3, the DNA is TGCAGCGTTGAAGACAGGGGGGAGGATGAGCAGTTCTTC. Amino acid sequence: CSVEDRGEDEQFF.

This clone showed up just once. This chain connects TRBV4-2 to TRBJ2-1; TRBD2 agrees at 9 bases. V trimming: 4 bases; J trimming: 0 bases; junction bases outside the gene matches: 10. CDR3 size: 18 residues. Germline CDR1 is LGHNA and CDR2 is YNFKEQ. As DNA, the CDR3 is TGTGCCAGCAGCCTCCGGGCTAGCGGGGCCAGCTCCTACAATGAGCAGTTCTTC. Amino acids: CASSLRASGASSYNEQFF.

CDR3 in DNA: TGTGCCAGCAGCGTAGGGGGACAGGGGAACACTGAAGCTTTCTTT. The encoded protein is CASSVGGQGNTEAFF. The chain recombines TRBV9 with TRBJ1-1; 9 bases line up with TRBD1. The CDR3 is 15 residues long. J was trimmed by 1 base and V by 0 bases; bases with no gene match: 1. CDR1 SGDLS and CDR2 YYNGEE come from the germline V gene.

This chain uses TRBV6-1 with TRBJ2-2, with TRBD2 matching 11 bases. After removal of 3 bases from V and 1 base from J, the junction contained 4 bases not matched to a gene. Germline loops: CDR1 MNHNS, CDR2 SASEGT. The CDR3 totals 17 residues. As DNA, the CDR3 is TGTGCCAGCAGTGATCTAGCGGGAGGTGGGAACACCGGGGAGCTGTTTTTT. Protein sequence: CASSDLAGGGNTGELFF.